The clone carrying this TCR beta chain came up many times. As yet, its antigen is unknown. This specimen belongs to a study of neurological immune-mediated disorders. The CDR3 extends over 17 amino acids. Per the germline V gene, CDR1 is SGHTA and CDR2 is FQGNSA. Trimming shortened V by 2 bases and J by 0 bases, and 15 bases separated the two germline ends. Findings and limits, study-wide: It was HTLV-1-associated myelopathy that showed the most TCR clonal expansion, while multiple sclerosis showed the least, falling below healthy controls.

Synthesis of cDNA used 5'RACE (with 10-nucleotide random UMIs). TCRdb processed the 5' RACE reads anew with MiXCR; each CDR3 protein has one entry. The profile covers 66,000 or so distinct CDR3 sequences, with less than 5.5% appearing a single time and approximately 2.8% taken by the ten largest. The TCR was taken from a woman in her twenties or thirties with multiple sclerosis. The specimen was PBMCs. The genes are TRBV7-2 and TRBJ2-3, with TRBD2 as a possible D gene (5 bases). Here the CDR3 reads CASSLTAPRGSTDTQYF. CDR3 nucleotide sequence: TGTGCCAGCAGCTTAACAGCACCTCGGGGTAGCACAGATACGCAGTATTTT.